What follows are 18 T cell receptor beta chains derived from one specimen sequenced in a study of regulatory T cells in long-lasting Graves disease. The authors built TCR beta libraries using iRepertoire HTBI primers and Arm-PCR of CDR3 regions. TCRdb used MiXCR to reprocess the multiplex PCR reads, holding one entry per CDR3 protein. The table shows about 520,000 distinct CDR3 sequences, with about 12% occurring only once. Indicated time point: newly diagnosed GD, antithyroid drugs for less than 3 months. There was RNA extracted from PBMCs, and the TCR library was made from it. These sequences were also reported in another study, on T cells in Graves' hyperthyroidism and ophthalmopathy.

The input for sequencing was peripheral blood mononuclear cells (PBMCs), taken at new diagnosis, from a patient treated with antithyroid drugs. These receptors all stem from a woman aged 25 to 39 with Graves disease.

This clonotype was recorded many times. The chain uses TRBV12-3 or TRBV12-4 and TRBJ2-1; TRBD1 matches 9 bases. The CDR3 has 17 amino acids. With V trimmed by 3 bases and J by 4 bases, 10 bases remained unmatched. The CDR3 reads CASSFHPGQGRYNEQFF. As DNA, the CDR3 is TGTGCCAGCAGTTTCCACCCGGGACAGGGTCGGTACAATGAGCAGTTCTTC.

This clonotype was seen at least ten times. This chain uses TRBV27 with TRBJ2-7; the match to TRBD2 covers 11 bases. The germline V gene has CDR1 MNHEY and CDR2 SMNVEV (reference sequence). V lost 6 bases and J lost 0; bases outside the gene matches: 4. CDR3 length: 15 residues. CDR3 residues: CASRKTSGDSYEQYF. The CDR3 region has the DNA TGTGCCAGCAGGAAGACTAGCGGGGACTCCTACGAGCAGTACTTC.

V and J are TRBV28 and TRBJ1-1, with D unresolved. The CDR3 sequence is 15 residues long. Between the trimmed V and J ends, which lost 2 bases and 1 base, there was a span of 11 bases. The germline CDR1 and CDR2 sequences are MDHEN and SYDVKM. The CDR3 region has the DNA TGTGCCAGCAGTTTAGCGATAGGGAAGAACACTGAAGCTTTCTTT. Translated: CASSLAIGKNTEAFF.

This chain connects TRBV20-1 to TRBJ2-3, with D tentatively TRBD2 (6 bases). The CDR3 spans 15 residues. Germline V gene data show CDR1 as DFQATT and CDR2 as SNEGSKA (reference sequence). V was cut by 0 bases and J by 8 bases, with 18 bases left in between. This CDR3 is CSARDPAGRAGTQYF. The CDR3 DNA reads as TGCAGTGCTAGAGATCCTGCGGGGCGGGCAGGTACGCAGTATTTT.

This clonotype was picked up many times. This chain joins TRBV5-1 and TRBJ2-7; 13 bases are shared with TRBD2. V dropped 4 bases and J dropped 2; count of bases not matched to a gene: 3. Germline values: CDR1 SGHRS, CDR2 YFSETQ. The CDR3 sequence is 15 residues long. CDR3 nucleotides: TGCGCCAGCAGCACGGGACTAGCGGGGCCCTACGAGCAGTACTTC. Protein product: CASSTGLAGPYEQYF.

CDR3 bases: TGTGCCACCAGCAGAGATGGGCGGAAATTACGGGACACCGGGGAGCTGTTTTTT. Its translation: CATSRDGRKLRDTGELFF. The V and J genes are TRBV15 and TRBJ2-2, with D unclear. This CDR3 is 18 amino acids long. Germline CDR1 is LNHNV and CDR2 is YYDKDF (reference sequence). V lost 0 bases and J 3 bases, leaving 17 bases between the germline ends. The variable domain in full, with the rest retrieved from reference TRBV15 and TRBJ2-2, is DAMVIQNPRYQVTQFGKPVTLSCSQTLNHNVMYWYQQKSSQAPKLLFHYYDKDFNNEADTPDNFQSRRPNTSFCFLDIRSPGLGDTAMYLCATSRDGRKLRDTGELFFGEGSRLTVL.

This clonotype was counted ten times or more. The chain recombines TRBV28 with TRBJ1-5; 8 positions match TRBD1. This CDR3 is built from 15 residues. The V gene end was trimmed by 5 bases and the J gene end by 2 bases; junction bases not matched to a gene: 5. Germline values: CDR1 MDHEN, CDR2 SYDVKM. CDR3 protein: CASSPPGGGNQPQHF. Written as DNA, the CDR3 is TGTGCCAGCAGTCCGCCAGGGGGCGGCAATCAGCCCCAGCATTTT.

CDR3 loop: CASSYGTSGSSYNEQFF. Written as DNA, the CDR3 is TGTGCCAGCAGTTACGGGACTAGCGGAAGCTCCTACAATGAGCAGTTCTTC. The chain couples TRBV12-3 or TRBV12-4 to TRBJ2-1; 11 bases are a match to TRBD2. V lost 4 bases, J lost 0 bases, and 5 bases stayed unmatched. This CDR3 is built from 17 residues.

To note about this clonotype: A single base is all that separates this from a far larger clone, so a read error is likely. The chain joins TRBV12-3 or TRBV12-4 to TRBJ1-1, with 11 bases lining up with TRBD1. The junction had 11 bases not matched to a gene; V was cut back by 11 bases and J by 6 bases. This CDR3 region has 14 residues. CDR3 sequence (DNA): TGTGCCGCCAGCCCGGGACAGGGGGACTCTGAAGCTTTCTTT. Protein product: CAASPGQGDSEAFF.

This clonotype was picked up many times. CDR3 coding DNA: TGTGCCAGCAGTCGGACAGGCTGGGAGACCCAGTACTTC. It yields the protein CASSRTGWETQYF. The chain employs TRBV28 and TRBJ2-5; 7 bases fit TRBD1. J lost 5 bases, V lost 5 bases, and 5 bases had no gene match. CDR1 is MDHEN and CDR2 is SYDVKM in the germline V gene. This CDR3 spans 13 amino acids.

This clonotype was counted ten times or more. The J gene is TRBJ1-2, the V gene TRBV19; no definite D call. Germline CDR1 LNHDA, CDR2 SQIVND (reference sequence). The V end lost 6 bases, the J end lost 0 bases, and 11 bases lay between the germline ends. The CDR3 has 14 residues. The CDR3 DNA is TGTGCCAGTAGAAGAGGTCAAGCTAACTATGGCTACACCTTC. This sequence encodes CASRRGQANYGYTF.

This clonotype was detected many times. J is TRBJ2-5 and V is TRBV28; 7 bases line up with TRBD1. Trimming at V came to 6 bases and at J to 5 bases, leaving 6 bases not matched to a gene. Germline loops: CDR1 MDHEN, CDR2 SYDVKM. This CDR3 contains 13 residues. As DNA, the CDR3 is TGTGCCAGCAGACAGGGGACATGGGAGACCCAGTACTTC. This gives the protein CASRQGTWETQYF.

Many counts were recorded for this clonotype. The genes are TRBV6-5 and TRBJ2-3; D may be TRBD2 (5 bases). Germline lookup yields CDR1 MNHEY and CDR2 SVGAGI. The germline V and J ends were trimmed by 4 bases and 4 bases, with 18 bases remaining between them. This CDR3 contains 16 residues. CDR3 in amino acids: CASSFGGPFGADTQYF. The CDR3 DNA reads as TGTGCCAGCAGTTTTGGCGGGCCCTTTGGGGCAGATACGCAGTATTTT.

In this sample, this clonotype turned up many times. This chain links TRBV28 with TRBJ1-5, with D perhaps matching TRBD1 (6 bases). V gave up 10 bases and J gave up 4 bases, with 26 bases separating them. Germline V gives CDR1 MDHEN, CDR2 SYDVKM. This CDR3 contains 17 residues. The CDR3 loop reads CATRRSLLDTGNQPQHF. The CDR3 nucleotides read TGTGCCACCAGACGGAGTCTACTTGACACAGGGAATCAGCCCCAGCATTTT.

This clonotype has more than one count but fewer than ten. The V gene is TRBV20-1, the J gene TRBJ2-5, with D perhaps assigned TRBD1 or TRBD2 (5 bases each). The germline V and J ends were trimmed by 6 bases and 4 bases, with 18 bases remaining between them. This CDR3 has 14 amino acids. Germline V CDR1 and CDR2: DFQATT, SNEGSKA (reference sequence). The CDR3 sequence: CSARGTTGGETQYF. Written as DNA, the CDR3 is TGCAGTGCCCGTGGAACTACAGGAGGAGAGACCCAGTACTTC.

This clonotype showed up just a few times. The rearrangement links TRBV7-8 to TRBJ2-7, with 10 bases aligning to TRBD2. V lost 0 bases to trimming and J lost 5 bases; unmatched junction nucleotides: 4. This CDR3 spans 15 amino acids. Germline V gives CDR1 SGHVS, CDR2 FQNEAQ. The CDR3 bases are TGTGCCAGCAGCTTAGCCGGGACTAGCGCCCACGAGCAGTACTTC. Its protein is CASSLAGTSAHEQYF.

This clonotype came up many times. The chain couples TRBV5-1 to TRBJ1-5; D is uncertain. Trimming pared 4 bases from V and 1 base from J, leaving 15 bases between. CDR1 and CDR2 from the germline V gene are SGHRS and YFSETQ. The CDR3 is 16 residues long. CDR3 in DNA: TGCGCCAGCAGCACTGCCCCCATCGGCAGCAATCAGCCCCAGCATTTT. Its translation is CASSTAPIGSNQPQHF. The full variable domain, rest sourced from reference TRBV5-1 and TRBJ1-5, is KAGVTQTPRYLIKTRGQQVTLSCSPISGHRSVSWYQQTPGQGLQFLFEYFSETQRNKGNFPGRFSGRQFSNSRSEMNVSTLELGDSALYLCASSTAPIGSNQPQHFGDGTRLSIL.

This clonotype was seen repeatedly, ten times or more. The J gene is TRBJ1-1, the V gene TRBV6-1; D not resolved. Per germline, CDR1 MNHNS and CDR2 SASEGT. The CDR3 totals 12 residues. V was pared by 10 bases and J by 1 base, with 10 bases between. The CDR3 here is CATKPANTEAFF. The CDR3 DNA is TGTGCCACCAAACCAGCGAACACTGAAGCTTTCTTT.